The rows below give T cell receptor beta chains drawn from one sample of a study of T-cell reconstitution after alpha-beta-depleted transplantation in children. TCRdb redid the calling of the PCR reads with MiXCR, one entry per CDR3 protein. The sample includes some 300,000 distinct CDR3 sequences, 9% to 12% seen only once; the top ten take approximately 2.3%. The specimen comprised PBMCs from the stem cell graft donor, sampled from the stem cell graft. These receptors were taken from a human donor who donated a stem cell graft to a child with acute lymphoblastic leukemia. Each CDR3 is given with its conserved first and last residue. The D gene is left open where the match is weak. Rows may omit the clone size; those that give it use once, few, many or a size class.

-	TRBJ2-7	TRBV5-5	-	CASNLPGKDYEQYF	TGTGCCAGCAACCTCCCCGGGAAGGATTACGAGCAGTACTTC
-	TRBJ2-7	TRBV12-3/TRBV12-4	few	CASSPGGGPMYF	TGTGCCAGCAGTCCGGGGGGCGGGCCAATGTACTTC
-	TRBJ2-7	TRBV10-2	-	CASSEGADPYEQYF	TGCGCCAGCAGTGAGGGAGCGGATCCCTACGAGCAGTACTTC
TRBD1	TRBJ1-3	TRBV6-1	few	CASSDTRQGAFSGNTIYF	TGTGCCAGCAGCGACACTCGACAGGGGGCATTCTCTGGAAACACCATATATTTT
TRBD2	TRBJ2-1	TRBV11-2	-	CASSSGLRGRALPTEQFF	TGTGCCAGCAGCTCGGGACTTCGCGGGAGGGCCCTCCCTACTGAGCAGTTCTTC
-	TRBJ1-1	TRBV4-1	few	CASSQPRSVNTEAFF	TGCGCCAGCAGCCAACCGAGGTCCGTGAACACTGAAGCTTTCTTT
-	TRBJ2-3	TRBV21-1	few	CASRKGAILTDTQYF	TGTGCCAGCAGGAAGGGAGCAATACTCACAGATACGCAGTATTTT
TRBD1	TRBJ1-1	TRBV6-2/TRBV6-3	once	CASSITGANTEAFF	TGTGCCAGCAGCATAACAGGGGCGAACACTGAAGCTTTCTTT
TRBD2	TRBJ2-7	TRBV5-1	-	CASSSIAGGPYEQYF	TGCGCCAGCAGCTCCATAGCGGGAGGGCCCTACGAGCAGTACTTC
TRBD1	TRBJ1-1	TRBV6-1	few	CASRLQGEAEAFF	TGTGCCAGCAGACTACAGGGGGAAGCTGAAGCTTTCTTT
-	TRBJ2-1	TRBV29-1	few	CSVDPYNEQFF	TGCAGCGTTGATCCGTACAATGAGCAGTTCTTC
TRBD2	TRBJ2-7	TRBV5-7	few	CASSLSGRDYPYEQYF	TGTGCCAGCAGCTTGTCAGGCCGGGACTATCCCTACGAGCAGTACTTC
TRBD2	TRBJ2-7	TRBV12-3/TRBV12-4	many	CASSEAGTRLIEQYF	TGTGCCAGCAGTGAAGCCGGGACTAGGCTAATCGAGCAGTACTTC
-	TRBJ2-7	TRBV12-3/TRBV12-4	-	CASTYAGRGSYEQYF	TGTGCCAGCACCTATGCGGGTAGGGGGTCCTACGAGCAGTACTTC
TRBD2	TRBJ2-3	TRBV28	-	CASSVGRVTDTQYF	TGTGCCAGCAGCGTAGGGAGGGTCACAGATACGCAGTATTTT